The source of this TCR beta chain is a study of spatial heterogeneity in lung cancer. As for the study in general: The donor population consisted of approximately 70 patients with untreated, early-stage non-small cell lung cancer.

Time point denoted: blood at routine non-recurrence follow-up after resection. Whole RNA from tumor, nontumor lung or frozen PBMC was sequenced unsorted. Every TCR cDNA molecule bore its own unique molecular identifier. Each CDR3 protein gets one entry after TCRdb re-called the 5' RACE reads with MiXCR. The sample has 95,000 to 120,000 distinct CDR3 sequences, under 14% seen once. V was trimmed by 8 bases and J by 7 bases, leaving 23 bases between them. The CDR3 runs to 15 residues. CDR1 MDHEN and CDR2 SYDVKM come from the germline V gene. The chain has TRBV28 and TRBJ1-2; unclear D gene. This receptor was taken from a female donor with early-stage non-small cell lung cancer. Material: PBMCs, obtained at follow-up. The CDR3 DNA reads as TGTGCCAGCTACGGAACGACCCTTACCGAAATTGGCTACACCTTC. Protein product: CASYGTTLTEIGYTF.